This TCR beta chain was documented in a study of T cell responses to AZD1222 COVID-19 vaccine. Regarding the study as a whole: Females outnumbered males among donors, who were mostly white British; clonal diversity was possibly underestimated.

The CDR3 is made up of 14 amino acids. The germline gives CDR1 SGHRS, CDR2 YFSETQ. Assay used: immunoSEQ multiplex PCR; TCRdb lists only in-frame clones, some missing. The profile covers about 98,000 clones, with approximately 85% appearing a single time and about 6% taken by the ten largest. Notes on this clone: What it binds is unknown. Its ends do not fully match the called genes, so a read error is possible.

The TCR sequence derives from an adult in good health. The chain links TRBV5-1 to TRBJ2-3; D gene unclear. Sequencing used peripheral blood, obtained on day 0 of AZD1222 vaccination. Here the CDR3 DNA reads TGCGCCAGCAGATTGGTTACTAGCACAGATACGCAGTATTTT. It specifies CASRLVTSTDTQYF.